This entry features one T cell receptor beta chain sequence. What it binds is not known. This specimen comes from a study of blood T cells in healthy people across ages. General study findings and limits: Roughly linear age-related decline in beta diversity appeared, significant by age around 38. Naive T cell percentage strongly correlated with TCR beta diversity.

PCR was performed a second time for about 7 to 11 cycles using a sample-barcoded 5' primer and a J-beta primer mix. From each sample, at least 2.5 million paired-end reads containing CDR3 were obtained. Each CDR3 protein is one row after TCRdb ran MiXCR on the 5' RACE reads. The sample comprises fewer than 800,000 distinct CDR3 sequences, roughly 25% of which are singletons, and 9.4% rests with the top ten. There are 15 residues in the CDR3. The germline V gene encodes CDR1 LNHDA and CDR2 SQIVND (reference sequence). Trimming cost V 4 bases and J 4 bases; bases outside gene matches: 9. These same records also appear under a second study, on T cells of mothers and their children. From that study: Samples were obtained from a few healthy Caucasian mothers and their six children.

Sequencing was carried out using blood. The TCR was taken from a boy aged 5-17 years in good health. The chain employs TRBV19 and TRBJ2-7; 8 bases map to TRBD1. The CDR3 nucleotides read TGTGCCAGTAGTAGCTCCACAGGGGGAGGTTACGAGCAGTACTTC. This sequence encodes CASSSSTGGGYEQYF.